The 26 T cell receptor beta chains in this list originate from one sample, sequenced in a study of cytomegalovirus exposure and HLA in healthy donors. Both 60 Vbeta primers and 13 Jbeta primers went into the PCR. TCRdb's copy holds only in-frame clones and misses some; the assay was immunoSEQ multiplex PCR. The table records 150,000 to 200,000 clones, 60% to 80% of them present only once. The sample consisted of PBMCs. The receptors here all came from a man aged 60 to 69 in good health and CMV-seronegative.

The chain employs TRBV7-8 and TRBJ2-2, with TRBD2 identical over 10 bases. CDR3 length: 19 amino acids. Trimming at V came to 2 bases and at J to 3 bases, leaving 12 bases not matched to a gene. CDR1 and CDR2 (germline): SGHVS, FQNEAQ. CDR3 region: CASSLRRPSGRADTGELFF. The CDR3, as DNA: TGTGCCAGCAGCTTACGTCGGCCCAGCGGGAGGGCCGACACCGGGGAGCTGTTTTTT.

This chain connects TRBV6-6 to TRBJ1-5; D may be TRBD1 (6 bases). Germline V lookup: CDR1 MNHNY, CDR2 SVGAGI (reference sequence). The CDR3 contains 15 residues. V was trimmed by 2 bases and J by 0 bases, leaving 8 bases between them. The CDR3 is CASSYGDISNQPQHF. The CDR3 DNA follows: TGTGCCAGCAGTTACGGGGACATTAGCAATCAGCCCCAGCATTTT.

This sequence joins TRBV28 and TRBJ1-2, with TRBD1 identical over 7 bases. The CDR3 loop spans 14 amino acids. V shed 7 bases, J shed 7 bases, and the junction held 12 bases outside the gene matches. CDR1 MDHEN and CDR2 SYDVKM come from the germline V gene. CDR3 in DNA: TGTGCCAGCATAGGGGGCAGGGGACTCTCTGGCTACACCTTC. Its protein is CASIGGRGLSGYTF.

The genes are TRBV4-3 and TRBJ2-7; the D gene is possibly TRBD2 (5 bases). Per germline, CDR1 LGHNA and CDR2 YSLEER. The CDR3 contains 19 residues. The ends were cut back, 0 bases at V and 1 base at J, with 22 bases in the middle. In nucleotides, the CDR3 is TGCGCCAGCAGCCAAGATTTAAGCCCCCCGGGAACCTCATCCTACGAGCAGTACTTC. As protein: CASSQDLSPPGTSSYEQYF.

The chain combines TRBV18 with TRBJ1-1, with 10 bases lining up with TRBD1. Germline-derived CDR1 and CDR2 are KGHSH and LQKENI. V lost 6 bases, J lost 6 bases, and 10 bases stayed unmatched. There are 15 residues in the CDR3. The CDR3 sequence is CASSRDRGGDSEAFF. The DNA for the CDR3 is TGTGCCAGCTCTCGGGACAGGGGAGGTGATTCTGAAGCTTTCTTT.

The chain combines TRBV5-1 with TRBJ2-3; D is possibly TRBD2 (6 bases). The CDR3 has 18 residues. Trimming took off 4 bases at V and 3 bases at J, with 24 bases between the two ends. Germline CDR1 is SGHRS and CDR2 is YFSETQ. The CDR3 DNA follows: TGCGCCAGCAGCCTGGGAAGTGAGGGACTCGCCGAGACAGATACGCAGTATTTT. Translating gives CASSLGSEGLAETDTQYF.

This sequence joins TRBV6-4 and TRBJ2-7; the D gene is possibly TRBD2 (7 bases). In germline, CDR1 is MRHNA, CDR2 SNTAGT. Trimming left V 6 bases short and J 2 bases short, with 14 bases between. The CDR3 is made up of 14 amino acids. CDR3 residues: CASRDWGGPYEQYF. For the CDR3, the DNA is TGTGCCAGCAGGGATTGGGGGGGCCCCTACGAGCAGTACTTC.

The table lists this clone with a few counts. The chain employs TRBV6-5 and TRBJ1-5; tentatively, D is TRBD1 (6 bases). Germline lookup yields CDR1 MNHEY and CDR2 SVGAGI. The CDR3 consists of 15 residues. V was shortened by 6 bases and J by 7 bases, with 19 bases between the two germline ends. In DNA, the CDR3 is TGTGCCAGCAGGTGGGGGGGCAGGGGAGAGCAGCCCCAGCATTTT. Its protein product is CASRWGGRGEQPQHF.

This sequence joins TRBV7-2 and TRBJ2-5, with a weak D call TRBD1 (6 bases). V lost 1 base and J 11 bases, leaving 11 bases between the germline ends. The CDR3 has 12 amino acids. CDR1 SGHTA and CDR2 FQGNSA come from the germline V gene. The CDR3 reads CASSLVGAAQYF. Here the CDR3 DNA reads TGTGCCAGCAGCTTAGTGGGGGCAGCTCAGTACTTC.

This sequence joins TRBV28 and TRBJ2-7, with TRBD1 matching 10 bases. Germline V gene sequence: CDR1 MDHEN, CDR2 SYDVKM. V lost 7 bases, J lost 3 bases, and 9 bases stayed unmatched. The CDR3 extends over 15 amino acids. CDR3 in amino acids: CASTETGGLYYEQYF. The CDR3 nucleotides read TGTGCCAGCACCGAGACAGGGGGCCTCTACTACGAGCAGTACTTC.

This chain joins TRBV6-5 and TRBJ2-7; D is possibly TRBD1 (5 bases). Looked up from germline, CDR1 is MNHEY and CDR2 is SVGAGI. CDR3 length: 13 residues. The ends were cut back, 0 bases at V and 6 bases at J, with 9 bases in the middle. For the CDR3, the DNA is TGTGCCAGCAGTTACTCGGGGCGACGCGAGCAGTACTTC. It is translated as CASSYSGRREQYF.

CDR3 in DNA: TGTGCCATCAGTGGGACTAGCGGGAGGTTCTCACAAGATACGCAGTATTTT. It is translated as CAISGTSGRFSQDTQYF. The chain is built from TRBV10-3 and TRBJ2-3; 14 bases fit TRBD2. Trimming at V came to 4 bases and at J to 5 bases, leaving 8 bases not matched to a gene. The CDR3 has 17 amino acids. Germline V lookup: CDR1 ENHRY, CDR2 SYGVKD.

This clone was seen a handful of times. The rearrangement uses TRBV4-1 and TRBJ2-7, with D possibly TRBD1 on 6 matching bases. The CDR3 covers 15 residues. The germline V gene has CDR1 MGHRA and CDR2 YSYEKL. V was clipped by 2 bases and J by 5 bases, with 16 bases between them. Here the CDR3 reads CASSQYSPGVHEQYF. The DNA of the CDR3 is TGCGCCAGCAGCCAATACTCCCCAGGGGTCCACGAGCAGTACTTC.

This clone was seen only once. This chain connects TRBV4-3 to TRBJ2-7; TRBD2 is a possible D gene (5 bases). The CDR3 is 14 amino acids. CDR1 and CDR2 (germline): LGHNA, YSLEER. Trimming stripped 8 bases from V and 7 bases from J, with 21 bases between. The chain's CDR3 is CASSPASLRGEQYF. CDR3 bases: TGCGCCAGCTCCCCCGCGTCATTGAGAGGGGAGCAGTACTTC.

The rearrangement uses TRBV2 and TRBJ2-7; 13 bases are a match to TRBD2. The germline V gene has CDR1 SNHLY and CDR2 FYNNEI. V shed 4 bases and J 2 bases; nucleotides not matched to a gene: 2. This CDR3 is built from 15 residues. This CDR3 reads CASSAGLAGPYEQYF. CDR3 sequence (DNA): TGTGCCAGCAGTGCGGGACTAGCGGGGCCCTACGAGCAGTACTTC.

The chain uses TRBV27 and TRBJ2-1; 8 nucleotides match TRBD2. The CDR3 consists of 15 residues. Germline V gene data show CDR1 as MNHEY and CDR2 as SMNVEV (reference sequence). The ends lost 5 bases at V and 3 bases at J; junction bases unmatched: 6. The DNA for the CDR3 is TGTGCCAGCAGTGACAGCGGGGGAGGCTACAATGAGCAGTTCTTC. It codes for CASSDSGGGYNEQFF.

The rearrangement joins TRBV5-1 to TRBJ2-5, with D maybe TRBD2 (5 bases). V lost 1 base and J 5 bases, leaving 9 bases between the germline ends. Germline CDR1 and CDR2: SGHRS and YFSETQ. This CDR3 contains 13 residues. The CDR3 DNA reads TGCGCCAGCAGCTTGAGGACTGATGAGACCCAGTACTTC. It is translated as CASSLRTDETQYF.

The rearrangement links TRBV10-1 to TRBJ2-3, with 14 bases lining up with TRBD2. Germline V gives CDR1 WNHNN, CDR2 SYGVQD (reference sequence). Trimming took 4 bases from V and 2 from J; bases not matched to a gene: 5. This CDR3 is built from 17 residues. The CDR3 nucleotides are TGCGCCAGCAGTGTAGGGACTAGCGGGGGCTTCACAGATACGCAGTATTTT. Protein sequence: CASSVGTSGGFTDTQYF.

The sample holds one count of this clone. V and J are TRBV15 and TRBJ1-2; D call uncertain. The CDR3 totals 15 residues. Trimming stripped 0 bases from V and 5 bases from J, with 13 bases between. Germline V gives CDR1 LNHNV, CDR2 YYDKDF (reference sequence). The CDR3 protein is CATSRDMVTEYGYTF. CDR3 sequence (DNA): TGTGCCACCAGCAGAGATATGGTAACAGAATATGGCTACACCTTC.

The gene calls are TRBV7-2 and TRBJ1-3, with 7 bases that match TRBD1. The CDR3 spans 17 residues. V lost 2 bases and J lost 0; bases outside the gene matches: 7. Per germline, CDR1 SGHTA and CDR2 FQGNSA. CDR3 DNA: TGTGCCAGCAGCTTACCAGGGACAGCCCGCTCTGGAAACACCATATATTTT. Amino acid sequence: CASSLPGTARSGNTIYF.

The chain links TRBV4-3 to TRBJ2-1, with 14 nucleotides matching TRBD2. The ends lost 1 base at V and 6 bases at J; junction bases unmatched: 8. The CDR3 sequence is 18 residues long. Germline V gene sequence: CDR1 LGHNA, CDR2 YSLEER. For the CDR3, the DNA is TGCGCCAGCAGCCAAGCTTCCTTGGGACTAGCGGGAGCCAATGAGCAGTTCTTC. Translated, it gives CASSQASLGLAGANEQFF.

In DNA form, the CDR3 reads TGTGCCAGCAGTACTCAGGGACAGGCTGACTATGGCTACACCTTC. It encodes CASSTQGQADYGYTF. The J gene is TRBJ1-2, the V gene TRBV28, with TRBD1 matching over 8 bases. V was pared by 5 bases and J by 3 bases, with 8 bases of the junction left unmatched. Germline V gene lookup returns CDR1 MDHEN and CDR2 SYDVKM. This CDR3 has 15 residues.

The chain carries TRBV7-8 and TRBJ2-7, with TRBD1 as a possible D gene (5 bases). CDR1 is SGHVS, CDR2 FQNEAQ, per germline. Trimming left V 1 base short and J 0 bases short, with 16 bases between. The CDR3 has 17 residues. The CDR3 DNA reads TGTGCCAGCAGCTTAGGAGGCAGGGTGGCCCCCTCCTACGAGCAGTACTTC. Amino acid sequence: CASSLGGRVAPSYEQYF.

The sample holds one count of this clone. This chain links TRBV11-2 with TRBJ2-7, with 11 bases matching TRBD2. Germline-derived CDR1 and CDR2 are SGHAT and FQNNGV. The CDR3 has 19 residues. J lost 0 bases, V lost 1 base, and 11 bases had no gene match. DNA of the CDR3: TGTGCCAGCAGCTTAGTCCGGGTAGCGGGAGGGCTAACCTCCTACGAGCAGTACTTC. Amino acids: CASSLVRVAGGLTSYEQYF.

The chain uses TRBV28 and TRBJ1-5, with D possibly TRBD1 on 6 matching bases. CDR1 is MDHEN, CDR2 SYDVKM, per germline. This CDR3 is built from 14 residues. V lost 7 bases and J 3 bases, leaving 13 bases between the germline ends. CDR3 nucleotide sequence: TGTGCCAGCACCTTAACAGGGTACAATCAGCCCCAGCATTTT. Translated, it gives CASTLTGYNQPQHF.

The table lists this clone with a count of one. The chain combines TRBV10-2 with TRBJ1-3, with a weak D call TRBD1 (5 bases). CDR1 and CDR2 (germline): WSHSY, SAAADI. Trimming cost V 2 bases and J 3 bases, with 5 bases left between them. CDR3 length: 13 amino acids. The CDR3 loop reads CASSEQGGNTIYF. As DNA, the CDR3 is TGCGCCAGCAGTGAGCAGGGTGGAAACACCATATATTTT.